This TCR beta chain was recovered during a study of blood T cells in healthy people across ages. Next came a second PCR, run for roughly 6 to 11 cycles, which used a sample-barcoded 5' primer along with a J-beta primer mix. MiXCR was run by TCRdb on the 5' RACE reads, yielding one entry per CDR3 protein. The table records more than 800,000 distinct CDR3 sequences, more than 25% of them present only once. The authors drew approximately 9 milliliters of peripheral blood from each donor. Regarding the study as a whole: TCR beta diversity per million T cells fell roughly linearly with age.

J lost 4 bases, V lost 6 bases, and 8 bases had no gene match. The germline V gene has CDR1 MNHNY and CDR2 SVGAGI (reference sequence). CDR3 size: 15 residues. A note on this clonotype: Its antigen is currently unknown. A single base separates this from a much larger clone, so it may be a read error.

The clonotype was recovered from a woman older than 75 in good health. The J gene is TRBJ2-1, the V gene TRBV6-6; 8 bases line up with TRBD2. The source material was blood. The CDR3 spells CASRPRLARYNEQFF. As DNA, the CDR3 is TGTGCCAGCAGACCCAGACTAGCGAGATACAATGAGCAGTTCTTC.